This record covers a single T cell receptor (beta chain). The record originates from a study of blood T cell repertoires in COVID-19. Repertoires were generated with immunoSEQ multiplex PCR, while TCRdb's copy carries only in-frame clones and drops some. The data hold about 380,000 clones, with 75% to 90% observed a single time. V gave up 7 bases and J gave up 9 bases; unmatched junction bases: 20. Germline loops: CDR1 SNHLY, CDR2 FYNNEI. The CDR3 runs to 17 residues. The clonotype originates from a young woman with acute or convalescent COVID-19. The chain couples TRBV2 to TRBJ2-1; TRBD1 matches 8 bases. The specimen was peripheral blood. The CDR3 DNA reads as TGTGCCAGCATTCAAAAGGTTGGAGGACAGGGAATAGGTGAGCAGTTCTTC. It specifies CASIQKVGGQGIGEQFF.